This paragraph covers one T cell receptor beta chain sequence. Its antigen is not known. This specimen belongs to a study of shared clonotypes between healthy human individuals. About the research overall: Donors consisted of two women and a few men between 18 and 49.

Method: immunoSEQ multiplex PCR; TCRdb's copy keeps in-frame clones and lacks some. The repertoire holds 780,000 or so clones, with about two thirds as singletons. The study's findings and limits: Naive subsets, compared against memory subsets, generally had larger estimated richness values.

V lost 0 bases and J 5 bases, leaving 8 bases between the germline ends. The CDR3 runs 14 residues. Germline V gene sequence: CDR1 MGHRA, CDR2 YSYEKL. The TCR sequence derives from a woman in her 30s in good health. The V gene is TRBV4-1, the J gene TRBJ2-1; no clear D. The material sequenced was memory CD4+ T cells sorted from blood. Subset denoted: CD45RA-negative fraction. CDR3 residues: CASSQDIIDNEQFF. The CDR3 region has the DNA TGCGCCAGCAGCCAAGATATAATAGACAATGAGCAGTTCTTC.